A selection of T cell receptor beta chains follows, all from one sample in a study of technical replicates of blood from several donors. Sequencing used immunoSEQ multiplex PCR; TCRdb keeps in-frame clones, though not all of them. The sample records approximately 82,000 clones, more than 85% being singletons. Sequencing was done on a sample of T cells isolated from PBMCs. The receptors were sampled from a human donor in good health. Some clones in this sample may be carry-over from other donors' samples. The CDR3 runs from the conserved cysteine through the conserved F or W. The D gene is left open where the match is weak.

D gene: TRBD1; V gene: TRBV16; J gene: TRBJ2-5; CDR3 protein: CASSQFSAQGRSETQYF; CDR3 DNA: TGTGCCAGCAGCCAATTTTCAGCACAGGGGCGCTCGGAGACCCAGTACTTC
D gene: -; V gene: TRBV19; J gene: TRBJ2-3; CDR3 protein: CASSTLPGSDTQYF; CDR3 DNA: TGTGCCAGTAGTACACTTCCAGGGTCAGATACGCAGTATTTT
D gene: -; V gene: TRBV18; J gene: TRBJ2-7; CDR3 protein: CASSPPALPYEQYF; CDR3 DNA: TGTGCCAGCTCACCACCAGCGCTCCCCTACGAGCAGTACTTC
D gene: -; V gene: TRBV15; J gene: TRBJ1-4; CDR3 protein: CATSRGGGPLDEKLFF; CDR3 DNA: TGTGCCACCAGCAGAGGGGGGGGGCCTCTTGATGAAAAACTGTTTTTT
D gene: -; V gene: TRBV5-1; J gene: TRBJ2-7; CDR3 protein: CASSSQVSYEQYF; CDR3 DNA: TGCGCCAGCAGCTCACAGGTCTCCTACGAGCAGTACTTC
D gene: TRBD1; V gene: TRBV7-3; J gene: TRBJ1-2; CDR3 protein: CASSPTGGGGYTF; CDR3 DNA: TGTGCCAGCAGCCCAACAGGGGGAGGCGGCTACACCTTC
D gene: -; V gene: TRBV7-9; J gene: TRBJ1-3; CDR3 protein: CASSFDNRYQISGNTIYF; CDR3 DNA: TGTGCCAGCAGCTTTGATAACCGTTACCAGATTTCTGGAAACACCATATATTTT
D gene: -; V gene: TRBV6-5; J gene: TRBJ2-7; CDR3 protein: CASRGDILYEQYF; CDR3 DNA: TGTGCCAGCAGAGGGGACATACTTTACGAGCAGTACTTC
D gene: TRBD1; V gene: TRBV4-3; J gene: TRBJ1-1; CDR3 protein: CASSQDHRGSEAFF; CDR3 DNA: TGCGCCAGCAGCCAAGATCACAGGGGCAGCGAAGCTTTCTTT
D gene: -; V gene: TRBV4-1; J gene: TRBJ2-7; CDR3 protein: CASSQELSSISPVSYEQYF; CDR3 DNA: TGCGCCAGCAGCCAAGAGTTGAGCTCTATTAGCCCCGTATCCTACGAGCAGTACTTC
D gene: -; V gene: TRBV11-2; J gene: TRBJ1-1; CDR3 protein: CASSLVMAGSTEAFF; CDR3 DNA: TGTGCCAGCAGCTTAGTCATGGCTGGGAGCACTGAAGCTTTCTTT
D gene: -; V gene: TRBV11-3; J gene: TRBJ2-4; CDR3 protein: CASSLSPSGGANIQYF; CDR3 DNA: TGTGCCAGCAGCTTAAGTCCAAGCGGAGGGGCGAACATTCAGTACTTC
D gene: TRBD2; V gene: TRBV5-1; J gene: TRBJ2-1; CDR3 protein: CASSLSGGYNEQFF; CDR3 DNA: TGCGCCAGCAGCTTAAGCGGGGGGTACAATGAGCAGTTCTTC
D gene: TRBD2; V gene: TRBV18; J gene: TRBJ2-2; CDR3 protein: CASFRGDSFTGELFF; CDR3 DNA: TGTGCCAGCTTTCGGGGGGACTCCTTCACCGGGGAGCTGTTTTTT